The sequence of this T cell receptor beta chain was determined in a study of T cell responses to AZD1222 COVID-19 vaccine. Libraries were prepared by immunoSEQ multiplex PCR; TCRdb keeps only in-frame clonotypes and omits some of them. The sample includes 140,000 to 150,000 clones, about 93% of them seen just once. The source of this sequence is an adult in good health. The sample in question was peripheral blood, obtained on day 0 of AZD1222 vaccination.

The CDR3 loop is CAWSVRAPEAFF. The DNA for the CDR3 is TGTGCCTGGAGTGTAAGGGCCCCTGAAGCTTTCTTT. V usage is TRBV30 and J usage is TRBJ1-1; no clear D gene. Trimming removed 0 bases at V and 6 bases at J, with 8 bases between. CDR1 and CDR2 from the germline V gene are GTSNPN and SVGIG (reference sequence). The length of the CDR3 is 12 residues.